The present entry profiles one T cell receptor (beta chain) with its context. TCRdb keeps only in-frame clones here, not all; method: immunoSEQ multiplex PCR. The sample contains roughly 70,000 clones, 93% of which appear only once. The CDR3 runs to 15 residues. The trim removed 5 bases at V and 3 bases at J, leaving 3 bases unmatched. Germline V gene sequence: CDR1 MRHNA, CDR2 SNTAGT. The sample comes from a study of siplizumab effects on memory and regulatory T cells. This chain links TRBV6-4 with TRBJ2-2; 10 bases map to TRBD2. The clonotype originates from a human donor in good health. Sample: CD8+ T cells sorted from blood. As DNA, the CDR3 is TGTGCCAGCAGTCCCGGGACTAGCGACACCGGGGAGCTGTTTTTT. It translates to CASSPGTSDTGELFF.